What follows is one T cell receptor beta chain and its context. Its antigen is not yet known. No base quality values were provided; no much bigger clone lies one nucleotide off. The intended sense of this specimen's treatment or condition label: live attenuated yellow fever vaccine strain. A standard Ficoll-Paque protocol was used to isolate PBMCs from peripheral blood. Dynabeads CD4 and CD8 positive selection kits were used to isolate CD4 and CD8 T-cell fractions. TriZol was used to extract RNA from bulk PBMCs, CD4 and CD8 fractions, and dextramer-positive and dextramer-negative fractions. TCR cDNA was synthesized by 5'RACE template switching, which introduced a universal primer site and unique molecular identifiers. cDNA synthesis was primed from both the TCR alpha and TCR beta constant segments. Two PCR steps were used to amplify libraries, with sample barcodes and sequencing adapters being added in the second step. Sequencing of libraries was done on Illumina HiSeq 2500 (2x100 bp) or NovaSeq (2x150 bp). As for the authors' bioinformatics: MIGEC was used to demultiplex reads and collapse the reads into UMI consensus sequences, and MiXCR was used for V(D)J alignment. Clonotypes responding to the vaccine were identified with edgeR on replicate PBMC samples, with the criteria of FDR below 0.01 and a log2 fold change above 5 up to day 15. Bulk clonotypes were assigned CD4 or CD8 identity according to which sequenced CD4 or CD8 repertoire held them at higher abundance. Starting from the raw public reads, TCRdb applied fastp trimming at Q25, assembled clones with MiXCR and retained in-frame beta chains. Merged by CDR3 protein, the rows form single entries marked with the most common genes and DNA. V and J calls and clone size were set by TCRdb, not the authors. Within this sample are some 63,000 distinct CDR3 sequences, with 7.4% of them counted one time only. The ten largest clonotypes hold less than 40% of the sample.

V and J lose 4 bases and 3 bases, and a span of 18 bases separates them. Inclusive of the bounding cysteine and phenylalanine, the CDR3 is 17 residues long. CDR3 DNA only is kept here, 51 bases in frame from base 1. As encoded in the germline V gene, CDR1 is SGHVS while CDR2 is FNYEAQ. The data originate from a study of T cells after yellow fever vaccination (dated by TCRdb to the late 2010s). Broadly, across the study: The SMART-Seq v4 Ultra Low Input RNA kit was used to prepare libraries from fractions with low cell numbers. To follow T-cell clones before and after primary and booster YFV17D yellow fever vaccination, bulk TCR alpha and beta repertoires were sequenced over time. The cohort comprised two healthy male donors, one aged 18 to 30 and one aged 30 to 40 years. Blood samples were taken at several timepoints before and after primary and secondary immunization, and bulk PBMC replicates and cell subsets were isolated. Broader findings and caveats from the paper: A small share of clonotypes was detected in both CD4 and CD8 compartments, with the overlap likely arising from convergent recombination. Most clones expanded after primary vaccination (approximately 97% of CD4 and roughly 90% of CD8) were re-detected after the booster, suggesting that broad memory maintenance occurred. The study included only two donors, which limits how far the findings can be generalized. The secondary T-cell response was weaker than the primary response but faster, peaking on day 5 instead of day 15. Because abundant contaminating clonotypes from the bulk population could be contained in FACS-sorted repertoires, computational filtering was required.

The TCR sequence derives from a man aged 25 to 40 who received the YFV17D yellow fever vaccine. The sequences come from CD8+ T cells sorted from PBMCs, collected 15 days after the yellow fever booster vaccination. The rearranged segments are TRBV7-6 and TRBJ2-2, with a weak D call of TRBD2 (6 bases match). The CDR3 region has the sequence CASSSTPSGTYTGELFF. The bases read TGTGCCAGCAGCTCCACCCCCTCCGGGACTTACACCGGGGAGCTGTTTTTT. The entire variable domain, with the stretches around the CDR3 drawn from the reference TRBV7-6 and TRBJ2-2 proteins, is GAGVSQSPRYKVTKRGQDVALRCDPISGHVSLYWYRQALGQGPEFLTYFNYEAQQDKSGLPNDRFSAERPEGSISTLTIQRTEQRDSAMYRCASSSTPSGTYTGELFFGEGSRLTVL.